Shown below are 19 T cell receptor beta chains from a single sample sequenced in a study of T cell changes during pregnancy in multiple sclerosis. The repertoire was sequenced with immunoSEQ multiplex PCR; TCRdb's copy has only in-frame clones and lacks some. The table lists 50,000 to 60,000 clones, about 91% of them singletons, with 0.76% in the top ten. Sequences were derived from CD4+ T cells from peripheral blood mononuclear cells, sampled in the first trimester of pregnancy. These receptor sequences come from a female donor with multiple sclerosis, enrolled in a pregnancy study.

As DNA, the CDR3 is TGTGCCAGAAGCGATAGCGGGGGGGCCTCAGATACGCAGTATTTT. Amino acids: CARSDSGGASDTQYF. V gene TRBV5-3 combines with J gene TRBJ2-3; 11 bases align to TRBD2. TRBV5-3 is reported as an ORF; its role is uncertain. The CDR3 length is 15 residues. V trimming: 4 bases; J trimming: 4 bases; junction bases outside the gene matches: 5.

The genes are TRBV9 and TRBJ2-1; 8 nucleotides match TRBD2. V dropped 0 bases and J dropped 4; count of bases not matched to a gene: 3. The germline V gene encodes CDR1 SGDLS and CDR2 YYNGEE. This CDR3 has 15 residues. Here the CDR3 DNA reads TGTGCCAGCAGCGTAGCGGGGGGGCTGTACAATGAGCAGTTCTTC. This sequence encodes CASSVAGGLYNEQFF.

The J gene is TRBJ1-1, the V gene TRBV9; D gene ambiguous. V dropped 3 bases and J dropped 1 base, with 13 bases sitting between them. The V gene's germline CDR1 is SGDLS and CDR2 YYNGEE. The CDR3 is 15 amino acids. DNA of the CDR3: TGTGCCAGCAGCGGAGACCCGAGGAAGAACACTGAAGCTTTCTTT. This codes for CASSGDPRKNTEAFF.

This clone occurred a few times. The rearrangement uses TRBV6-4 and TRBJ1-1, with D possibly matching TRBD1 (5 bases). Per germline, CDR1 MRHNA and CDR2 SNTAGT. Trimming took off 6 bases at V and 5 bases at J, with 13 bases between the two ends. This CDR3 region has 13 residues. CDR3 amino acids: CASSVGVETEAFF. The CDR3 nucleotides are TGTGCCAGCAGCGTAGGGGTTGAGACTGAAGCTTTCTTT.

The chain couples TRBV7-8 to TRBJ2-5, with 7 positions matching TRBD2. The CDR3 has 13 amino acids. With 11 bases clipped from V and 5 bases from J, the junction kept 11 bases outside the gene matches. CDR1 and CDR2 from the germline V gene are SGHVS and FQNEAQ. CDR3 nucleotides: TGTGCCTCCCACTGGGGGGGTAGGGAGACCCAGTACTTC. Translation gives CASHWGGRETQYF.

The chain links TRBV7-8 to TRBJ1-3, with D possibly matching TRBD1 (5 bases). This CDR3 comprises 16 residues. V lost 4 bases to trimming and J lost 1 base, with 14 bases between them. Per the germline V gene, CDR1 is SGHVS and CDR2 is FQNEAQ. CDR3: CASSSWRGESGNTIYF. The CDR3 region has the DNA TGTGCCAGCAGCTCCTGGAGGGGTGAGTCTGGAAACACCATATATTTT.

The V and J genes are TRBV7-2 and TRBJ2-7; 7 nucleotides align to TRBD2. V lost 4 bases, J lost 4 bases, and 10 bases stayed unmatched. Germline V gives CDR1 SGHTA, CDR2 FQGNSA. CDR3 size: 15 residues. As DNA, the CDR3 is TGTGCCAGCAGCTGGGTCCCGTTGCGGGGGTACGAGCAGTACTTC. Translation gives CASSWVPLRGYEQYF.

This rearrangement joins TRBV5-4 to TRBJ2-3; D not resolved. Germline V lookup: CDR1 SGHNT, CDR2 YYREEE (reference sequence). V gave up 0 bases and J gave up 10 bases, with 9 bases separating them. The length of the CDR3 is 12 residues. The CDR3 reads CASSLVNRAQYF. CDR3 nucleotide sequence: TGTGCCAGCAGCTTGGTAAATCGGGCGCAGTATTTT.

The chain couples TRBV7-2 to TRBJ1-1; possible D gene TRBD1, 6 bases. The V gene lost 3 bases and the J gene lost 5 bases, with 13 bases spanning the gap. Germline assignment: CDR1 SGHTA and CDR2 FQGNSA. CDR3 length: 14 amino acids. The CDR3 spells CASSFSGGLTEAFF. The CDR3, as DNA: TGTGCCAGCAGCTTTAGCGGGGGCCTAACTGAAGCTTTCTTT.

The genes are TRBV5-1 and TRBJ2-7; 7 positions agree with TRBD2. This CDR3 is 13 amino acids long. CDR1 is SGHRS, CDR2 YFSETQ, per germline. V shed 7 bases, J shed 12 bases, and the junction held 16 bases outside the gene matches. Here the CDR3 reads CASHAAGSFRWYF. The CDR3 bases are TGCGCCAGCCACGCAGCGGGGTCCTTTAGGTGGTACTTC.

This chain joins TRBV19 and TRBJ1-2, with D possibly being TRBD1 (6 bases). Germline values: CDR1 LNHDA, CDR2 SQIVND (reference sequence). V shed 3 bases and J shed 6 bases, with 14 bases lying between them. The CDR3 extends over 14 amino acids. CDR3 in DNA: TGTGCCAGTAGTATGGGACATGCTTCAGATGGCTACACCTTC. Protein: CASSMGHASDGYTF.

In its sample, this clone was seen once. This chain links TRBV23-1 with TRBJ1-1; D not resolved. TRBV23-1 is an ORF, with its function uncertain. Trimming left V 0 bases short and J 1 base short, with 12 bases between. The CDR3 length is 16 residues. Here the CDR3 DNA reads TGCGCCAGCAGTCAATCCCGAGGGCTCGAGAACACTGAAGCTTTCTTT. It specifies CASSQSRGLENTEAFF.

The V call is TRBV7-2, the J call TRBJ2-3; D is undetermined. Germline V gene lookup returns CDR1 SGHTA and CDR2 FQGNSA. Trimming shortened V by 6 bases and J by 0 bases, and 4 bases separated the two germline ends. This CDR3 contains 12 residues. For the CDR3, the DNA is TGTGCCAGCAGATATAGCACAGATACGCAGTATTTT. It codes for CASRYSTDTQYF.

The chain uses TRBV25-1 and TRBJ1-2, with TRBD1 matching over 8 bases. The CDR3 has 14 amino acids. Germline trimming cut 1 base from V and 4 bases from J; bases unmatched to any gene: 2. Looked up from germline, CDR1 is MGHDK and CDR2 is SYGVNS. This chain's CDR3 is CASSEFGTGYGYTF. The CDR3 region has the DNA TGTGCCAGCAGTGAATTTGGGACAGGCTATGGCTACACCTTC.

The rearrangement joins TRBV5-5 to TRBJ2-2, with a possible D match to TRBD1 (5 bases). In germline, CDR1 is SGHKS, CDR2 YYEKEE (reference sequence). V was clipped by 2 bases and J by 7 bases, with 12 bases between them. The CDR3 has 14 amino acids. The CDR3 DNA reads TGTGCCAGCAGCTTTGCAGGGAAAGGCGGGGAGCTGTTTTTT. Its protein product is CASSFAGKGGELFF.

The rearrangement uses TRBV7-2 and TRBJ2-3, with D possibly TRBD1 on 6 matching bases. The germline V gene has CDR1 SGHTA and CDR2 FQGNSA. V was trimmed by 5 bases and J by 9 bases, leaving 12 bases between them. This CDR3 is 12 amino acids long. The CDR3 protein is CASSPPGQTQYF. The DNA of the CDR3 is TGTGCCAGCAGCCCGCCCGGACAGACGCAGTATTTT.

The chain recombines TRBV9 with TRBJ2-3; D is perhaps TRBD1 (5 bases). Germline V gene data show CDR1 as SGDLS and CDR2 as YYNGEE. The CDR3 sequence is 14 residues long. V lost 0 bases and J 6 bases, leaving 11 bases between the germline ends. CDR3 sequence: CASSVVTGADTQYF. In DNA form, the CDR3 reads TGTGCCAGCAGCGTAGTCACAGGTGCGGATACGCAGTATTTT.

The chain carries TRBV6-5 and TRBJ1-2; D remains unclear. The germline V gene has CDR1 MNHEY and CDR2 SVGAGI. V was clipped by 1 base and J by 4 bases, with 7 bases between them. This CDR3 has 13 amino acids. The DNA for the CDR3 is TGTGCCAGCAGTTACTTCCCAATCTATGGCTACACCTTC. Its translation is CASSYFPIYGYTF.

This clone was detected only a few times. The gene calls are TRBV10-3 and TRBJ1-2; D is unresolved. CDR3 length: 15 residues. V lost 1 base and J lost 5, with 14 bases in between. Germline V CDR1 and CDR2: ENHRY, SYGVKD. CDR3 protein: CAISEFRGSLYGYTF. Written as DNA, the CDR3 is TGTGCCATCAGTGAGTTTCGGGGATCACTATATGGCTACACCTTC.